Below are 9 T cell receptor beta chains sequenced from a single sample in a study of OX40 agonist ivuxolimab in advanced cancers. Generated by immunoSEQ multiplex PCR, the TCRdb table keeps only in-frame clones and is missing some. The data show roughly 32,000 clones, about four fifths seen once. Material: CD4+ or CD8+ T cells sorted from blood, obtained in a trial of the OX40 agonist ivuxolimab. These receptors were taken from an adult with an advanced solid tumor such as melanoma, head and neck, liver or kidney cancer.

The V gene is TRBV28, the J gene TRBJ1-2; tentatively, D is TRBD1 (5 bases). Trimming stripped 3 bases from V and 4 bases from J, with 18 bases between. Per germline, CDR1 MDHEN and CDR2 SYDVKM. CDR3 length: 16 residues. DNA of the CDR3: TGTGCCAGCAGTTTCCATCCTGAGGGGTCTATCTATGGCTACACCTTC. This codes for CASSFHPEGSIYGYTF.

CDR3 in amino acids: CALRAAGMNTEAFF. As DNA, the CDR3 is TGTGCCTTAAGAGCGGCTGGAATGAACACTGAAGCTTTCTTT. This sequence joins TRBV28 and TRBJ1-1; D call uncertain. The CDR3 is 14 amino acids. CDR1 MDHEN and CDR2 SYDVKM come from the germline V gene. V was clipped by 11 bases and J by 0 bases, with 16 bases between them.

The chain links TRBV2 to TRBJ1-5; 7 nucleotides agree with TRBD1. Unmatched junction bases numbered 3, after V lost 4 bases and J lost 6 bases. CDR3 length: 13 residues. Germline V gene sequence: CDR1 SNHLY, CDR2 FYNNEI. In nucleotides, the CDR3 is TGTGCCAGCAGTGCTAGGGGGCTTCAGCCCCAGCATTTT. It translates to CASSARGLQPQHF.

The J gene is TRBJ1-1, the V gene TRBV5-1; D possibly corresponds to TRBD1 (5 bases). CDR1 and CDR2 (germline): SGHRS, YFSETQ. With 4 bases removed from V and 7 bases from J, the gap between germline ends came to 17 bases. The CDR3 loop spans 14 amino acids. CDR3 DNA sequence: TGCGCCAGCAGCCTAGGGACGGGCCCAGTTGAAGCTTTCTTT. It is translated as CASSLGTGPVEAFF. Full variable domain (outside the CDR3, taken from reference TRBV5-1 and TRBJ1-1): KAGVTQTPRYLIKTRGQQVTLSCSPISGHRSVSWYQQTPGQGLQFLFEYFSETQRNKGNFPGRFSGRQFSNSRSEMNVSTLELGDSALYLCASSLGTGPVEAFFGQGTRLTVV.

The chain combines TRBV5-1 with TRBJ1-1; D ambiguous. Germline CDR1 and CDR2: SGHRS and YFSETQ. CDR3 size: 15 residues. The V end lost 0 bases, the J end lost 1 base, and 10 bases lay between the germline ends. The CDR3 protein is CASSLDGISNTEAFF. The CDR3 DNA reads as TGCGCCAGCAGCTTGGATGGGATTTCGAACACTGAAGCTTTCTTT.

The gene calls are TRBV28 and TRBJ2-7; D possibly matches TRBD1 or TRBD2 (5 bases each). The CDR3 sequence is 16 residues long. The V and J ends lost 6 bases and 5 bases respectively, with 23 bases between them. Germline CDR1 is MDHEN and CDR2 is SYDVKM. CDR3 amino acids: CASSSVSGPPRDEQYF. The CDR3 DNA is TGTGCCAGCAGCTCCGTATCGGGACCACCTCGGGACGAGCAGTACTTC.

The rearrangement uses TRBV28 and TRBJ1-4, with D possibly matching TRBD1 (5 bases). V lost 3 bases to trimming and J lost 5 bases, with 16 bases between them. The length of the CDR3 is 16 residues. CDR1 is MDHEN, CDR2 SYDVKM, per germline. The CDR3 DNA follows: TGTGCCAGCAGTTTTTGGAGCGGGGGACGAAATGAAAAACTGTTTTTT. Translation: CASSFWSGGRNEKLFF.

This chain's CDR3 is CSVDSGRNPLHTEAFF. The CDR3 DNA sequence: TGCAGCGTTGATAGCGGCAGAAACCCTCTTCACACTGAAGCTTTCTTT. The chain combines TRBV29-1 with TRBJ1-1; D uncertain. V dropped 3 bases and J dropped 3 bases, with 20 bases sitting between them. Germline-derived CDR1 and CDR2 are SQVTM and ANQGSEA. The CDR3 loop spans 16 amino acids.

The chain uses TRBV5-1 and TRBJ1-5; possibly TRBD1 for D (5 bases). The CDR3 has 15 residues. Germline V gives CDR1 SGHRS, CDR2 YFSETQ. Trimming took off 0 bases at V and 6 bases at J, with 13 bases between the two ends. CDR3 nucleotide sequence: TGCGCCAGCAGCTTGGCGGGACGAGGCGGTCAGCCCCAGCATTTT. It specifies CASSLAGRGGQPQHF.